This entry is about one TCR beta chain. A few counts support this clone. It lacks a known antigen. Base qualities are not recorded, but no much larger clone differs from it by a single base. The sample comes from a study of CD8+ T cells in alopecia areata (dated by TCRdb to between 2017 and 2018). For the study in its entirety: The treated patients took part in an open-label pilot trial in which moderate-to-severe alopecia areata was treated with oral tofacitinib at 5 to 10 mg twice daily. Tofacitinib was given for 6 to 18 months, followed by 6 months of follow-up off drug to assess delayed response and recurrence. For the treated patients, the SALT score, which quantifies what percentage of scalp surface area is affected, served as the measure of disease severity. High-throughput TCRbeta sequencing was used to examine T cell clonal expansion in alopecia areata in both the C3H/HeJ mouse model and human patients. In humans, TCRbeta sequencing was performed on scalp tissue and on sorted CD4+ and CD8+ peripheral blood T cells from healthy controls and from patients with patchy or totalis/universalis alopecia areata. Biopsies were taken from tofacitinib-treated patients at baseline and at 4 and 24 weeks of treatment, and a later scalp biopsy was taken in several of the tofacitinib-treated patients. Scalp clonality was compared among normal scalp (n=4), patchy alopecia areata scalp (n=8), and alopecia totalis/universalis scalp (n=8). RNA was extracted with the PAXgene miRNA kit for fixed scalp, the miRNeasy kit for PBMCs, and the RNeasy kit for mouse skin. TCRbeta CDR3 regions were amplified by immunoSEQ multiplex PCR using 35 Vbeta forward and 13 Jbeta reverse primers. Study-level results and caveats: Compared with mice, TCR sequences shared between patients were less clear, possibly partly because of HLA diversity across the patient population. During tofacitinib treatment, many expanded lesional clones stuck around in both scalp and blood, and this persistence may partly explain why relapse happens after treatment is stopped. Resident alphabeta T cells in normal human skin are also sequenced, complicating scalp TCR repertoire analysis, unlike mouse skin dominated by gammadelta T cells. Because the treated cohort was small and had only one nonresponder, larger studies are needed to examine links between baseline CD8+ expansion and response. Higher clonality and more expanded CD8+ clones were observed in lesional scalp than in normal scalp, particularly in alopecia totalis/universalis, a finding suggestive of antigenic drive. Tofacitinib significantly lowered scalp clonality and the number of expanded CD8+ clones among the top 100 scalp clones.

The V and J ends are trimmed by 0 bases and 8 bases, leaving 10 bases between them. As encoded in the germline V gene, CDR1 is MGHRA while CDR2 is YSYEKL. Spanning cysteine to phenylalanine, the CDR3 consists of 13 amino acids. Only the CDR3 DNA stays, 39 bases, in frame from base 1. This specimen's time point label, interpreted: about 4 weeks on oral tofacitinib. According to the study, the label for this sample's treatment or condition signals: oral pan-JAK inhibitor, 5-10 mg twice daily. Peripheral blood and lesional scalp punch biopsies were obtained from patients with alopecia areata. PBMCs were isolated by density centrifugation and stained for CD3, CD4 and CD8, after which CD4+ and CD8+ T cells were sorted on a FACSAria. Library preparation used the immunoSEQ multiplex PCR assay. RNA was extracted from all samples and reverse transcribed into cDNA as template for TCR sequencing. First-strand cDNA was synthesized with SuperScript III using a 2:1 mix of oligo-dT and random hexamers. A synthetic immune receptor repertoire was used to assess amplification bias, and residual bias was removed computationally. The source study handled its data this way. Raw reads were preprocessed for error removal, and CDR3 was defined according to IMGT conventions as running from the conserved cysteine to phenylalanine. To get clonality, Shannon entropy was normalized by log2 of the number of productive unique TCRs and the result was subtracted from 1. Whether each scalp clone was CD4 or CD8 was inferred by checking scalp TCRbeta sequences against the CD4 and CD8 repertoires from sorted blood. This immuneACCESS table, as held by TCRdb, lists in-frame sequences with V and J called but not all clones. Of the missing ones, under half trace to an unresolved V gene in checked studies; the others have no known cause. V and J calls and clone size are as listed in that table; D and trimming were resolved from the DNA. The sample table shows some 220,000 clones, and roughly 56% are seen once. The top ten constitute around 1.6% of the sample.

The specimen was CD4+ T cells sorted from blood, collected at week 4, from a patient treated with tofacitinib. The V and J genes are TRBV4-1 and TRBJ1-2, and the D gene may be TRBD1, 5 bases matching. The TCR comes from a human donor with alopecia areata. The DNA is TGCGCCAGCAGCCAAGATCCCAGGGAGGGCTACACCTTC. Translated, it reads CASSQDPREGYTF.